This T cell receptor beta chain was profiled in a study of post-analysis software for immune sequencing data. For the study at large: Patients had relapsing-remitting, secondary progressive or progressive-relapsing multiple sclerosis; some lacked subtype. Study-wide points: Included in a set of five TRBV segments more frequent in patients than controls were TRBV5-6, TRBV5-1 and TRBV20-1. Comparison with controls showed significantly lower normalized Chao1 diversity in multiple sclerosis patients.

The CDR3 is 16 amino acids. Germline V gene sequence: CDR1 LGHDT, CDR2 YNNKEL (reference sequence). The V segment lost 2 bases and the J segment 7 bases; nucleotides outside the gene matches: 8. For this clonotype: Its cognate antigen is unknown.

Unique molecular identifiers were present in the TCR beta cDNA libraries. T cells, about 0.85 to 11 million of them, yielded 500,000 or so cDNA molecules. TCRdb re-analysed the PCR reads in MiXCR, keeping a single row per CDR3 protein. The data hold about 160,000 distinct CDR3 sequences, with 35% to 40% observed a single time. The V and J genes are TRBV3-1 and TRBJ2-4; 10 positions agree with TRBD1. Sequenced material: blood, taken after autologous hematopoietic stem cell transplantation. The TCR originated in a girl aged 5-17 years with multiple sclerosis. Written as DNA, the CDR3 is TGTGCCAGCAGCCAACAGTCCGGGACAGGGGTCAACATTCAGTACTTC. It yields the protein CASSQQSGTGVNIQYF.